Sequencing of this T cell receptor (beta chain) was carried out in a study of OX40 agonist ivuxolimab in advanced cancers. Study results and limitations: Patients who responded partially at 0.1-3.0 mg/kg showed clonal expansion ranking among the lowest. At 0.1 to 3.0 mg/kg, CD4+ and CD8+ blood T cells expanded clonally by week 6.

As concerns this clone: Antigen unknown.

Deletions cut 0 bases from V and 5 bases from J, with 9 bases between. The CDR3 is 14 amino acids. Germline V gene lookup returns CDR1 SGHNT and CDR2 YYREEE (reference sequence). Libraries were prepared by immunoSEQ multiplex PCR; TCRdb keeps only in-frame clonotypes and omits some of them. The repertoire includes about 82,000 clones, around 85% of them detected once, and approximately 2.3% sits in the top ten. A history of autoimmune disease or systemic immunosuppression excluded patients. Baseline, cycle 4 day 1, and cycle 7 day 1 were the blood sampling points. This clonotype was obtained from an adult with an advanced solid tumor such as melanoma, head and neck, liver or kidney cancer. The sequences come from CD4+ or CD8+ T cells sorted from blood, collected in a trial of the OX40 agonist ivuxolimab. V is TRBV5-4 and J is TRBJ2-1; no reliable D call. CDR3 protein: CASSLGDTNNEQFF. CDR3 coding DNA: TGTGCCAGCAGCTTGGGGGATACAAACAATGAGCAGTTCTTC. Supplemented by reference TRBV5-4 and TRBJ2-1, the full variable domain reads ETGVTQSPTHLIKTRGQQVTLRCSSQSGHNTVSWYQQALGQGPQFIFQYYREEENGRGNFPPRFSGLQFPNYSSELNVNALELDDSALYLCASSLGDTNNEQFFGPGTRLTVL.